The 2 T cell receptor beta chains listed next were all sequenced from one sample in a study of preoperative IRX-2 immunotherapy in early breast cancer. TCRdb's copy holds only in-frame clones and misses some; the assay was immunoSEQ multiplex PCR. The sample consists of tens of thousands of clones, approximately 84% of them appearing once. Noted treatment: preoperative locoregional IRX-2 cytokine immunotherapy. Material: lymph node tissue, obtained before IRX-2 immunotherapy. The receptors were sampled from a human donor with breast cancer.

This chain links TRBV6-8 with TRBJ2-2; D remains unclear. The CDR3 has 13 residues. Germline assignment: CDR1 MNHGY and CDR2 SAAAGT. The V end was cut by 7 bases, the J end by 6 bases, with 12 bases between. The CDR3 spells CASTQQRSGELFF. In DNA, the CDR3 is TGTGCCAGCACCCAACAGCGATCCGGGGAGCTGTTTTTT.

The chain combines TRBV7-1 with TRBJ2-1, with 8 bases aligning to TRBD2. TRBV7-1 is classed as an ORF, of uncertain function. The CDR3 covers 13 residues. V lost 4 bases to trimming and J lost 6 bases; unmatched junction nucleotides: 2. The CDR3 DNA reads TGTGCCAGCAGCTTAAGCGGGGGCAATGAGCAGTTCTTC. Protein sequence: CASSLSGGNEQFF.